The present T cell receptor beta chain was sequenced within a study of shared clonotypes between healthy human individuals. Study in general: Donors, aged 18 to 49, were a couple of women and a few men.

Remarks on this clone: What it binds is unknown.

The table came from immunoSEQ multiplex PCR; TCRdb's copy has only in-frame clones and leaves some out. The sample holds more than 2 million clones, around 93% seen once. The CDR3 consists of 17 residues. The V gene's germline CDR1 is MNHEY and CDR2 SMNVEV (reference sequence). The V and J ends lost 1 base and 3 bases respectively, with 18 bases between them. CD45RO-negative, CCR7-selected cells formed the naive CD8 fraction, which excluded terminally differentiated effector memory CD45RA+ cells. Each sample came from a Caucasian adult donor living in Nashville, Tennessee. Overall study results and limits: Having only a few donors restricted how much genetic and exposure-history diversity was captured.

The clonotype comes from a man aged 18 to 30 in good health. Some clones in this sample may be carry-over from other donors' samples. The rearrangement links TRBV27 to TRBJ1-2; unclear D gene. The sequenced sample consisted of naive CD8+ T cells from PBMCs. The CDR3 DNA reads TGTGCCAGCAGTTTATATCGGGGATCTACTGAACACTATGGCTACACCTTC. Its translation is CASSLYRGSTEHYGYTF.